The present entry profiles one TCR beta chain with its context. This sample was taken from a study of blood T cell repertoires in COVID-19. Study background: The samples span acute and convalescent COVID-19 from the United States, Italy and Spain. Nucleic acid was either cDNA or gDNA, and it came from T cells, B-cell-depleted T cells, or PBMCs.

The CDR3 extends over 15 amino acids. The V end was cut by 5 bases, the J end by 4 bases, with 17 bases between. Per the germline V gene, CDR1 is SGHAT and CDR2 is FQNNGV. Authors' analysis steps: Cell counts per sample came from amplifying reference gene primers. Method: immunoSEQ multiplex PCR; TCRdb's copy keeps in-frame clones and lacks some. V and J calls and clone size come straight from that table; D and trimming were deduced from the DNA. The sample has about 220,000 clones, roughly 84% seen once. The TCR originated in a man aged 50-60 years who had recovered from COVID-19. The genes are TRBV11-2 and TRBJ2-5; tentatively, D is TRBD1 (6 bases). Sequenced input: peripheral blood. The CDR3 spells CASSANAGTTETQYF. CDR3 nucleotides: TGTGCCAGCAGCGCCAACGCCGGGACAACAGAGACCCAGTACTTC.